This TCR beta chain derives from a study of cytomegalovirus exposure and HLA in healthy donors. V was pared by 3 bases and J by 0 bases, with 15 bases between. The CDR3 is 16 residues long. A multiplex PCR was run with 60 Vbeta primers and 13 Jbeta primers. Here immunoSEQ multiplex PCR was the method, and the copy in TCRdb shows in-frame clones only, minus some. The sample yields about 120,000 clones, 70% to 80% seen once. Study-level results: It was assumed in the presence/absence analyses that sequencing depth was roughly uniform across donors. According to a later analysis, donors in an Asian-associated ancestry cluster reportedly had fewer N-insertions than the 666-donor mean.

Of note for this clone: Its target is unknown.

Sequencing input: PBMCs. This sequence was found in a woman aged 30 to 39 in good health and CMV-seropositive. J is TRBJ1-2 and V is TRBV5-3; D ambiguous. TRBV5-3 is an ORF, and what it does is uncertain. CDR3 amino acids: CARSSIPESPNYGYTF. CDR3 bases: TGTGCCAGAAGCTCTATACCGGAGAGCCCTAACTATGGCTACACCTTC.